This entry describes one TCR beta chain. Its antigen is undetermined. This table comes from immunoSEQ multiplex PCR, and its TCRdb copy is limited to in-frame clones, with some not included. The data hold 56,000 or so clones, with 88% observed a single time. Germline trimming cut 5 bases from V and 3 bases from J; bases unmatched to any gene: 9. CDR1 is LNHDA and CDR2 is SQIVND in the germline V gene (reference sequence). The CDR3 is 15 amino acids. These data belong to a study of T cell responses to AZD1222 COVID-19 vaccine. As for the study in general: Pooling covered second doses at about 4 or about 12 weeks.

Overall study results and limits: CD4 TCRs linked to vaccination spanned spike, dominating at 160-218 and 743-854. Spike-specific TCRs gained breadth and depth after people received two AZD1222 doses. Females outnumbered males among donors, who were mostly white British; clonal diversity was possibly underestimated.

This receptor was taken from an adult in good health. Sequenced here: peripheral blood, sampled on day 0 of AZD1222 vaccination. The rearrangement uses TRBV19 and TRBJ1-1, with 7 positions matching TRBD1. This CDR3 reads CASSLQGIWHTEAFF. CDR3 in DNA: TGTGCCAGTAGTTTACAGGGGATTTGGCACACTGAAGCTTTCTTT.